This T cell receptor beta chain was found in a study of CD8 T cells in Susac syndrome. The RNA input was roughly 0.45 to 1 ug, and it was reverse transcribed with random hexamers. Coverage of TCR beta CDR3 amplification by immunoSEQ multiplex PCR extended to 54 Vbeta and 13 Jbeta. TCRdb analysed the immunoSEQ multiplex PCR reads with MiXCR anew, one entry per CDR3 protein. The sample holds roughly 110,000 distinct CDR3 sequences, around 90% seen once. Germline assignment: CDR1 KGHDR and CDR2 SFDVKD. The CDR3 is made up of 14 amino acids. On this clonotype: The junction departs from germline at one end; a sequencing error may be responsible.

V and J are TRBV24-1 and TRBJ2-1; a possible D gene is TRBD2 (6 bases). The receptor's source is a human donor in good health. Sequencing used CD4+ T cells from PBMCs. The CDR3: CATSDLLASDPGTF. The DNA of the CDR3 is TGTGCCACCAGTGATTTGCTGGCTAGCGACCCTGGGACCTTC.